This TCR beta chain came from a study of blood T cell repertoires in COVID-19. The wider study: T cells, B-cell-depleted T cells, or PBMCs supplied cDNA or gDNA.

How the authors handled the data: Using reference gene primer amplification, nucleated cell counts were estimated. Clones were read by immunoSEQ multiplex PCR, and TCRdb kept only the in-frame ones, dropping some. The DNA was the basis for D and trimming; V, J and clone size are from that table. The table has 40,000 to 65,000 clones, 78% seen once; the top ten hold around 14%. J was trimmed by 8 bases and V by 3 bases; bases with no gene match: 3. CDR1 is GTSNPN, CDR2 SVGIG, per germline (reference sequence). The CDR3 consists of 12 residues. The clonotype was recovered from a human donor with active or convalescent COVID-19. The donor label of this sample is uncertain. This rearrangement joins TRBV30 to TRBJ1-4; TRBD1 agrees at 7 bases. Sequencing used peripheral blood. In DNA, the CDR3 is TGTGCCTGGAGCATACAGGGGGAAAAACTGTTTTTT. Protein sequence: CAWSIQGEKLFF. Full variable domain (missing parts from reference TRBV30 and TRBJ1-4): SQTIHQWPATLVQPVGSPLSLECTVEGTSNPNLYWYRQAAGRGLQLLFYSVGIGQISSEVPQNLSASRPQDRQFILSSKKLLLSDSGFYLCAWSIQGEKLFFGSGTQLSVL.